These 21 T cell receptor beta chains originate from one sample sequenced in a study of CD8+ T cells in alopecia areata. Once RNA had been extracted, it was reverse transcribed into cDNA to act as the sequencing template. The table came from immunoSEQ multiplex PCR; TCRdb's copy has only in-frame clones and leaves some out. The repertoire consists of around 200,000 clones, with roughly 62% occurring once and the leading ten covering around 13%. Treatment indicated: oral pan-JAK inhibitor, 5-10 mg twice daily. Source: CD8+ T cells sorted from blood, taken at week 24, from a patient treated with tofacitinib. The receptors come from a human donor with alopecia areata.

CDR3 in amino acids: CASSYQGPLKEAFF. In DNA form, the CDR3 reads TGTGCCAGCAGTTACCAAGGACCGCTCAAGGAAGCTTTCTTT. The chain joins TRBV6-5 to TRBJ1-1; D ambiguous. From germline, CDR1 is MNHEY and CDR2 SVGAGI. V lost 2 bases and J 8 bases, leaving 15 bases between the germline ends. CDR3 length equals 14 residues.

The rearrangement links TRBV9 to TRBJ2-6, with a possible D match to TRBD2 (5 bases). Germline V gene sequence: CDR1 SGDLS, CDR2 YYNGEE. V lost 0 bases, J lost 2 bases, and 9 bases lay in between. This CDR3 is 16 amino acids long. The CDR3: CASSVGGGAGANVLTF. DNA for the CDR3: TGTGCCAGCAGCGTAGGCGGAGGAGCTGGGGCCAACGTCCTGACTTTC.

The chain is built from TRBV7-9 and TRBJ2-7; 9 bases match TRBD1. Trimming removed 4 bases from V and 3 bases from J; junction bases left unmatched: 7. There are 15 residues in the CDR3. The germline CDR1 and CDR2 sequences are SEHNR and FQNEAQ (reference sequence). The chain's CDR3 is CASSSSGTGNYEQYF. The CDR3 region has the DNA TGTGCCAGCAGCTCATCCGGGACAGGGAACTACGAGCAGTACTTC. Full variable domain (missing parts from reference TRBV7-9 and TRBJ2-7): DTGVSQNPRHKITKRGQNVTFRCDPISEHNRLYWYRQTLGQGPEFLTYFQNEAQLEKSRLLSDRFSAERPKGSFSTLEIQRTEQGDSAMYLCASSSSGTGNYEQYFGPGTRLTVT.

This clone was observed once. The chain couples TRBV5-1 to TRBJ2-5; TRBD2 agrees at 7 bases. The J segment lost 1 base and the V segment lost 5 bases, leaving 11 bases of the junction unmatched. The CDR3 consists of 16 residues. Germline assignment: CDR1 SGHRS and CDR2 YFSETQ. CDR3 nucleotides: TGCGCCAGCAGTATCTACGGGGGGACGGCCCAAGAGACCCAGTACTTC. This encodes CASSIYGGTAQETQYF.

There are a few counts of this clone. The chain joins TRBV4-2 to TRBJ1-5; 11 bases fit TRBD1. There are 16 residues in the CDR3. Per germline, CDR1 LGHNA and CDR2 YNFKEQ. Losses at the gene ends were 0 bases for V and 4 bases for J; bases not matched to a gene: 2. As DNA, the CDR3 is TGTGCCAGCAGCCAAGAGTGGGACAGGGGGAATCAGCCCCAGCATTTT. Translation: CASSQEWDRGNQPQHF.

V and J are TRBV4-1 and TRBJ1-5; D is uncertain. Germline CDR1 reads MGHRA; CDR2 reads YSYEKL. Trimming cost V 0 bases and J 2 bases, with 5 bases left between them. The CDR3 contains 14 residues. This CDR3 reads CASSQDWGNQPQHF. Written as DNA, the CDR3 is TGCGCCAGCAGCCAAGATTGGGGCAATCAGCCCCAGCATTTT.

The chain employs TRBV29-1 and TRBJ2-1; a possible D gene is TRBD2 (6 bases). CDR3 length: 15 amino acids. Germline CDR1 and CDR2: SQVTM and ANQGSEA. Trimming pared 8 bases from V and 0 bases from J, leaving 17 bases between. DNA for the CDR3: TGCAGCCTACAAGGAGGGCAGAGCTCCTACAATGAGCAGTTCTTC. It codes for CSLQGGQSSYNEQFF.

The chain uses TRBV5-5 and TRBJ2-1; 9 bases align to TRBD1. Unmatched junction bases numbered 2, after V lost 1 base and J lost 15 bases. This CDR3 has 11 residues. CDR1 is SGHKS and CDR2 is YYEKEE in the germline V gene (reference sequence). The DNA for the CDR3 is TGTGCCAGCAGCTTGTCGGGACAGGGGTTCTTC. Protein sequence: CASSLSGQGFF.

The table lists this clone with a count of one. The chain employs TRBV5-1 and TRBJ1-1, with TRBD1 as a possible D gene (5 bases). V was shortened by 3 bases and J by 5 bases, with 11 bases between the two germline ends. The V gene's germline CDR1 is SGHRS and CDR2 YFSETQ. The CDR3 covers 13 residues. The CDR3 DNA sequence: TGCGCCAGCAGCTGGCAGGGAACGACTGAAGCTTTCTTT. Amino acid sequence: CASSWQGTTEAFF.

This chain connects TRBV15 to TRBJ2-2, with D perhaps assigned TRBD1 or TRBD2 (5 bases each). The CDR3 is 13 residues long. Germline CDR1 LNHNV, CDR2 YYDKDF (reference sequence). Trimming left V 5 bases short and J 8 bases short, with 12 bases between. CDR3 amino acids: CATSGGGVGELFF. CDR3 in DNA: TGTGCCACCAGCGGGGGTGGTGTGGGGGAGCTGTTTTTT.

The rearrangement links TRBV19 to TRBJ1-2; 9 bases line up with TRBD1. In germline, CDR1 is LNHDA, CDR2 SQIVND (reference sequence). The CDR3 has 14 residues. With V trimmed by 5 bases and J by 4 bases, 5 bases remained unmatched. DNA for the CDR3: TGTGCCAGTAGTGCGGGACAGGGAACCTATGGCTACACCTTC. Protein: CASSAGQGTYGYTF.

The chain is built from TRBV9 and TRBJ2-1, with 9 bases aligning to TRBD2. Germline CDR1 SGDLS, CDR2 YYNGEE. The CDR3 sequence is 16 residues long. V trimming: 1 base; J trimming: 7 bases; junction bases outside the gene matches: 9. The CDR3, as DNA: TGTGCCAGCAGCGTATACGGCGGGGGGGCCGTAAATGAGCAGTTCTTC. Residues: CASSVYGGGAVNEQFF.

DNA of the CDR3: TGTGCCAGCAGAGGGATAGCGGGTTCTAAGGGTGGAGAGACCCAGTACTTC. This sequence encodes CASRGIAGSKGGETQYF. The genes are TRBV7-2 and TRBJ2-5, with TRBD2 matching 7 bases. The CDR3 extends over 17 amino acids. Germline trimming cut 6 bases from V and 4 bases from J; bases unmatched to any gene: 17. CDR1 is SGHTA and CDR2 is FQGNSA in the germline V gene. The variable domain in full, completed from reference TRBV7-2 and TRBJ2-5, reads GAGVSQSPSNKVTEKGKDVELRCDPISGHTALYWYRQSLGQGLEFLIYFQGNSAPDKSGLPSDRFSAERTGGSVSTLTIQRTQQEDSAVYLCASRGIAGSKGGETQYFGPGTRLLVL.

The rearrangement uses TRBV5-6 and TRBJ2-7; 11 nucleotides agree with TRBD2. Trimming at V came to 4 bases and at J to 6 bases, leaving 3 bases not matched to a gene. In germline, CDR1 is SGHDT, CDR2 YYEEEE. This CDR3 is built from 13 residues. The CDR3 loop reads CASSQGTSGEQYF. As DNA, the CDR3 is TGTGCCAGCAGCCAGGGGACTAGCGGCGAGCAGTACTTC.

V and J are TRBV9 and TRBJ2-5, with 9 bases matching TRBD1. This CDR3 spans 16 amino acids. Germline V gives CDR1 SGDLS, CDR2 YYNGEE. V shed 0 bases, J shed 5 bases, and the junction held 8 bases outside the gene matches. In DNA, the CDR3 is TGTGCCAGCAGCGTAGGAGACAGGGGGATGGCGGAGACCCAGTACTTC. This codes for CASSVGDRGMAETQYF. The entire variable domain, with the rest obtained from reference TRBV9 and TRBJ2-5, is as follows: DSGVTQTPKHLITATGQRVTLRCSPRSGDLSVYWYQQSLDQGLQFLIQYYNGEERAKGNILERFSAQQFPDLHSELNLSSLELGDSALYFCASSVGDRGMAETQYFGPGTRLLVL.

The CDR3 sequence: CASSSSTWVLEQYF. The CDR3 nucleotides read TGTGCCAGCAGCTCGAGCACTTGGGTGTTAGAGCAGTACTTC. The chain is built from TRBV7-6 and TRBJ2-7; D uncertain. The V end was cut by 4 bases, the J end by 7 bases, with 17 bases between. The germline gives CDR1 SGHVS, CDR2 FNYEAQ. The CDR3 spans 14 residues.

Concerning this clone: One end of the junction does not line up with germline, which may come from a read error. V is TRBV13 and J is TRBJ1-5; 8 bases fit TRBD1. Germline assignment: CDR1 PRHDT and CDR2 FYEKMQ (reference sequence). This CDR3 comprises 14 residues. CDR3 nucleotide sequence: TGTGCCAGCACAACAGGGGGTAGCGATCAGCCCCAGCATTTT. It yields the protein CASTTGGSDQPQHF.

This clone was found a few times. The gene calls are TRBV9 and TRBJ2-2; D ambiguous. Germline lookup yields CDR1 SGDLS and CDR2 YYNGEE. The CDR3 covers 12 residues. Deletions cut 2 bases from V and 6 bases from J, with 5 bases between. In nucleotides, the CDR3 is TGTGCCAGCAGCGTGCCGGCCGGGGAGCTGTTTTTT. This gives the protein CASSVPAGELFF.

The genes are TRBV25-1 and TRBJ1-2; D gene unclear. Between the trimmed V and J ends, which lost 11 bases and 7 bases, there was a span of 14 bases. The CDR3 covers 11 residues. Germline assignment: CDR1 MGHDK and CDR2 SYGVNS. CDR3 nucleotide sequence: TGTGCCCATGATGGAGACTCTGGCTACACCTTC. It is translated as CAHDGDSGYTF.

Only one count was recorded for this clone. The gene calls are TRBV27 and TRBJ1-1; D may be TRBD1 (6 bases). V was trimmed by 5 bases and J by 4 bases, leaving 14 bases between them. This CDR3 comprises 14 residues. Germline V lookup: CDR1 MNHEY, CDR2 SMNVEV (reference sequence). CDR3 sequence: CASSASQGRTEAFF. In DNA, the CDR3 is TGTGCCAGCAGTGCCTCCCAGGGGCGCACTGAAGCTTTCTTT.

The rearrangement joins TRBV5-6 to TRBJ1-6, with 9 bases fitting TRBD1. V lost 3 bases and J lost 10; bases outside the gene matches: 5. Germline assignment: CDR1 SGHDT and CDR2 YYEEEE. This CDR3 is 14 amino acids long. CDR3 coding DNA: TGTGCCAGCAGCTATGGACAGGGGTCGTCACCCCTCCACTTT. Its protein is CASSYGQGSSPLHF.